Presented here are 13 T cell receptor beta chains from one specimen sequenced in a study of naive and memory T cell subsets. Notes on the study in general: Naive repertoires, especially CD8, held a few larger clonotypes, possibly memory cells re-expressing CD45RA.

Both TRBC1 and TRBC2 were covered by a beta constant-region primer of two equimolar oligonucleotides. Nested alpha and beta constant-region primers with the SP2 primer drove four PCR rounds on ligated cDNA. MiXCR was run by TCRdb on the UMI-ligation and nested PCR reads, yielding one entry per CDR3 protein. The sample records 85,000 to 130,000 distinct CDR3 sequences, approximately 15% being singletons. For these receptors, no antigen is known. Sequencing was carried out using naive CD8+ T cells from blood. The origin of the receptors is a human donor in good health.

This clonotype was observed many times. The V and J genes are TRBV12-3 or TRBV12-4 and TRBJ1-1; the D is unclear. CDR3 length equals 13 residues. The V end was cut by 6 bases, the J end by 1 base, with 9 bases between. In DNA form, the CDR3 reads TGTGCCAGCAGCATGGACGGGAACACTGAAGCTTTCTTT. Its protein product is CASSMDGNTEAFF.

This clonotype was seen only a few times. The chain couples TRBV4-3 to TRBJ2-7; 13 nucleotides agree with TRBD2. CDR1 and CDR2 from the germline V gene are LGHNA and YSLEER. The length of the CDR3 is 20 residues. V gave up 0 bases and J gave up 2 bases; unmatched junction bases: 13. CDR3 in DNA: TGCGCCAGCAGCCAAGAGACTTTAGGGCCGACTAGCGGGAGGACCTACGAGCAGTACTTC. Protein: CASSQETLGPTSGRTYEQYF.

The chain has TRBV4-3 and TRBJ2-7, with D perhaps TRBD2 (6 bases). V lost 4 bases and J lost 7, with 17 bases in between. The CDR3 is 14 amino acids. Germline CDR1 reads LGHNA; CDR2 reads YSLEER. CDR3 amino acids: CASSPSWRVEEQYF. The CDR3 bases are TGCGCCAGCAGCCCATCGTGGAGGGTTGAAGAGCAGTACTTC.

The CDR3 nucleotides are TGTGCCAGCAGTCCGGACGCCGGGACCCAGTACTTC. It codes for CASSPDAGTQYF. The chain recombines TRBV28 with TRBJ2-5; D gene ambiguous. Germline V lookup: CDR1 MDHEN, CDR2 SYDVKM. Trimming cost V 5 bases and J 7 bases, with 11 bases left between them. CDR3 size: 12 residues.

In this sample, this clonotype turned up a few times. The J gene is TRBJ2-5, the V gene TRBV9; 7 nucleotides agree with TRBD2. The V gene end was trimmed by 4 bases and the J gene end by 5 bases; junction bases not matched to a gene: 8. Germline CDR1 and CDR2: SGDLS and YYNGEE. The CDR3 consists of 14 residues. The chain's CDR3 is CASSPGGGGETQYF. The CDR3 region has the DNA TGTGCCAGCAGCCCAGGTGGGGGAGGGGAGACCCAGTACTTC.

This clonotype has only a few counts. The V gene is TRBV9, the J gene TRBJ2-1, with TRBD2 matching over 8 bases. V gave up 3 bases and J gave up 9 bases; unmatched junction bases: 14. This CDR3 has 16 residues. The germline gives CDR1 SGDLS, CDR2 YYNGEE. CDR3 in amino acids: CASSAPGTSRSGEQFF. CDR3 coding DNA: TGTGCCAGCAGCGCACCCGGGACTAGTCGTTCGGGTGAGCAGTTCTTC.

The CDR3 bases are TGTGCCATCAGTGACCCCCAACAGGGGAACATTCAGTACTTC. This encodes CAISDPQQGNIQYF. The chain links TRBV10-3 to TRBJ2-4; TRBD1 aligns across 7 bases. This CDR3 contains 14 residues. J was trimmed by 7 bases and V by 3 bases; bases with no gene match: 6. Germline-derived CDR1 and CDR2 are ENHRY and SYGVKD.

CDR3 residues: CSVEDLGQGSANTGELFF. The CDR3 DNA is TGCAGCGTTGAAGACTTAGGACAGGGGTCAGCGAACACCGGGGAGCTGTTTTTT. V is TRBV29-1 and J is TRBJ2-2, with 9 bases lining up with TRBD1. The CDR3 covers 18 residues. J gave up 0 bases and V 0 bases, and 8 bases lay outside the gene matches. Germline lookup yields CDR1 SQVTM and CDR2 ANQGSEA.

This clonotype was seen repeatedly, ten times or more. V usage is TRBV14 and J usage is TRBJ2-7; 7 bases line up with TRBD2. V gave up 4 bases and J gave up 12 bases; unmatched junction bases: 15. Germline V gene sequence: CDR1 SGHDN, CDR2 FVKESK. The CDR3 consists of 14 residues. CDR3 in amino acids: CASSLSGDLRSLYF. The CDR3 nucleotides are TGTGCCAGCAGCCTCAGCGGGGACCTCCGATCTCTGTACTTC. The complete variable domain, with remaining parts taken from reference TRBV14 and TRBJ2-7, reads EAGVTQFPSHSVIEKGQTVTLRCDPISGHDNLYWYRRVMGKEIKFLLHFVKESKQDESGMPNNRFLAERTGGTYSTLKVQPAELEDSGVYFCASSLSGDLRSLYFGPGTRLTVT.

This clonotype was seen only a few times. The CDR3 loop reads CASSVESSTDTQYF. The CDR3 DNA follows: TGTGCCAGCAGCGTAGAGAGTAGCACAGATACGCAGTATTTT. The rearrangement uses TRBV9 and TRBJ2-3; no reliable D call. CDR3 size: 14 residues. The V gene's germline CDR1 is SGDLS and CDR2 YYNGEE. The ends were cut back, 0 bases at V and 0 bases at J, with 5 bases in the middle.

This chain uses TRBV30 with TRBJ2-3, with TRBD2 identical over 11 bases. The junction had 9 bases not matched to a gene; V was cut back by 4 bases and J by 0 bases. Germline values: CDR1 GTSNPN, CDR2 SVGIG (reference sequence). The CDR3 length is 17 residues. In DNA form, the CDR3 reads TGTGCCTGGATCCCACTAGCGGGAGCGGCTAGCACAGATACGCAGTATTTT. This translates into CAWIPLAGAASTDTQYF.

This clonotype occurred a few times. The V gene is TRBV10-3, the J gene TRBJ2-7; a weak D match, TRBD2 (5 bases). V was cut by 3 bases and J by 4 bases, with 25 bases left in between. CDR3 length: 18 residues. CDR1 ENHRY and CDR2 SYGVKD come from the germline V gene. In nucleotides, the CDR3 is TGTGCCATCAGTGATATCGGGGTAACTCTAGATACGCGATACGAGCAGTACTTC. Translated: CAISDIGVTLDTRYEQYF.

The chain carries TRBV30 and TRBJ2-1, with D perhaps TRBD1 or TRBD2 (5 bases each). The CDR3 sequence is 10 residues long. Trimming stripped 3 bases from V and 8 bases from J, with 5 bases between. CDR1 and CDR2 (germline): GTSNPN, SVGIG (reference sequence). CDR3 in DNA: TGTGCCTGGAGGGGGGATGAGCAGTTCTTC. It is translated as CAWRGDEQFF.